By proportion, the clone carrying this T cell receptor beta chain is medium-sized (0.01 to 0.1%). Its target is unknown. Each CDR3 protein gets one entry after TCRdb re-called the 5' RACE reads with MiXCR. The sample shows about 11,000 distinct CDR3 sequences, 17% of them seen only once. Cells sorted as Tregs were CD4+, CD25+ and CD127-/low. Study-level findings and limits: Tumor Tregs overlapped most with tumor, then blood, naive CD4+ cells. In terms of TCR gene usage, tumor memory CD4+ T cells clustered together with blood and lymph node memory CD4+ cells, as well as with lymph node naive CD4+ cells.

Per germline, CDR1 SGHRS and CDR2 YFSETQ. Trimming shortened V by 4 bases and J by 3 bases, and 11 bases separated the two germline ends. The CDR3 runs 13 residues. This receptor was obtained from a female donor with breast cancer. The sample taken for sequencing was Tregs sorted from a lymph node. The chain couples TRBV5-1 to TRBJ2-7, with a weak D call TRBD2 (5 bases). The CDR3 here is CASSTEGLYEQYF. The CDR3 DNA reads TGCGCCAGCAGCACCGAGGGTCTCTACGAGCAGTACTTC.